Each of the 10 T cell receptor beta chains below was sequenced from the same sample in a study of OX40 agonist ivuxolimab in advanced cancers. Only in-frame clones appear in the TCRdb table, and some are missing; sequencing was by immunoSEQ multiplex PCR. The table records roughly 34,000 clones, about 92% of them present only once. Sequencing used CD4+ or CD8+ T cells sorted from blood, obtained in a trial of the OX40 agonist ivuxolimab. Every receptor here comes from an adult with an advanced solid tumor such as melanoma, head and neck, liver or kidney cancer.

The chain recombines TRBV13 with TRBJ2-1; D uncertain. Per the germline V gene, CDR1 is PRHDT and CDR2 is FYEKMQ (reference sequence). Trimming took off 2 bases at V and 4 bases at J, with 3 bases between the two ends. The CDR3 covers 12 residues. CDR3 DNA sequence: TGTGCCAGCAGCTTAAGATACAATGAGCAGTTCTTC. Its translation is CASSLRYNEQFF.

The CDR3 protein is CASSLTGVGYTF. The DNA of the CDR3 is TGTGCCAGCAGTTTAACGGGGGTTGGCTACACCTTC. The chain has TRBV28 and TRBJ1-2; a weak D match, TRBD1 (5 bases). The germline V gene has CDR1 MDHEN and CDR2 SYDVKM. The CDR3 sequence is 12 residues long. The V end lost 2 bases, the J end lost 7 bases, and 8 bases lay between the germline ends.

For the CDR3, the DNA is TGTGCCACCAGACAGGGGTACAGGCAGCCCCAGCATTTT. This sequence encodes CATRQGYRQPQHF. The chain uses TRBV28 and TRBJ1-5, with 8 nucleotides matching TRBD1. V trimming: 10 bases; J trimming: 7 bases; junction bases outside the gene matches: 9. Germline V lookup: CDR1 MDHEN, CDR2 SYDVKM. The CDR3 extends over 13 amino acids.

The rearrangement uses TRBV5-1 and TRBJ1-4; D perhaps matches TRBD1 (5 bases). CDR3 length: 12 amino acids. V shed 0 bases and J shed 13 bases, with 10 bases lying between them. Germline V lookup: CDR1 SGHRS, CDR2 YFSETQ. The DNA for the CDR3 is TGCGCCAGCAGCTTGGATCGGGGCGGACTGTTTTTT. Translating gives CASSLDRGGLFF.

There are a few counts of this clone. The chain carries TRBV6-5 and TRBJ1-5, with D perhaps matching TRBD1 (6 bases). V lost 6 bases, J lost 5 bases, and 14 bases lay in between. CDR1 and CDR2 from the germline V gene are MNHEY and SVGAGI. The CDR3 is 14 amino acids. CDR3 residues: CASRPQGIHQPQHF. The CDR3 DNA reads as TGTGCCAGCAGACCACAGGGTATCCATCAGCCCCAGCATTTT.

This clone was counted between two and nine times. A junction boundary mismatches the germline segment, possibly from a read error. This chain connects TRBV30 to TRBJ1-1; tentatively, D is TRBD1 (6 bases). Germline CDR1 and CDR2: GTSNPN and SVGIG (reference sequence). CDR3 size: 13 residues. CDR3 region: CAWSLAGGTRGAF. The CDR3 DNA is TGTGCCTGGAGTTTAGCGGGTGGGACACGGGGAGCCTTT.

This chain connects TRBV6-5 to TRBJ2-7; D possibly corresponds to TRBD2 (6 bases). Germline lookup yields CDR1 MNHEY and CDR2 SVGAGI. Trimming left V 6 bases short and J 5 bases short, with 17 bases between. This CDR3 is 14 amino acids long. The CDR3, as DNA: TGTGCCAGCAGCCCTTCCTCAGGGAGGCACGAGCAGTACTTC. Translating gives CASSPSSGRHEQYF.

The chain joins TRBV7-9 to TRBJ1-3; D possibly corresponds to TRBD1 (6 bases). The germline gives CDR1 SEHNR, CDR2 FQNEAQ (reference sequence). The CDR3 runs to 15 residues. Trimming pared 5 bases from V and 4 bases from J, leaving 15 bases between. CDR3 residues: CASSAAGTIGNTIYF. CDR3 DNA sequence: TGTGCCAGCAGCGCAGCCGGGACAATAGGAAACACCATATATTTT.

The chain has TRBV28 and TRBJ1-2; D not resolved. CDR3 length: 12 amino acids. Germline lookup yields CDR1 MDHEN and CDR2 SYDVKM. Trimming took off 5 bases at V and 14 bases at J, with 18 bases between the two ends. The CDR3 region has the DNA TGTGCCAGCAGTCGGTCCCTCCGGGCCCTTACCTTC. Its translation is CASSRSLRALTF.

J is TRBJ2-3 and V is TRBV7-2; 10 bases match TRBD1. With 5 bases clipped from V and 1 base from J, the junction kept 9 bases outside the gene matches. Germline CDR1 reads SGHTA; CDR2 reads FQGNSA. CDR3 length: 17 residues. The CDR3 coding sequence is TGTGCCAGCAGCGCCGGGACAGGGGTCCCTGGCACAGATACGCAGTATTTT. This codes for CASSAGTGVPGTDTQYF.